The 10 T cell receptor beta chains given below trace back to one sample, sequenced in a study of monozygotic twins with inflammatory bowel disease. TCRdb reprocessed the 5' RACE reads, keeping one entry per CDR3 protein, no DNA. Reported are about 300,000 distinct CDR3 sequences; the ten largest clones contain about 5%. Sequenced sample: blood. These receptors were obtained from a human donor with ulcerative colitis or Crohn's disease, or a healthy co-twin of an affected twin (not recorded which).

The V and J genes are TRBV5-1 and TRBJ2-2. This CDR3 spans 13 amino acids. The germline gives CDR1 SGHRS, CDR2 YFSETQ. The CDR3 reads CASSLGNTGELFF.

This chain links TRBV20-1 with TRBJ1-4; without DNA, the TCRdb call of TRBD1 cannot be checked. The CDR3 has 15 amino acids. The germline V gene encodes CDR1 DFQATT and CDR2 SNEGSKA (reference sequence). The CDR3 is CSAPAYGTGAEKLFF.

The chain has TRBV7-9 and TRBJ2-7. CDR1 is SEHNR, CDR2 FQNEAQ, per germline (reference sequence). This CDR3 spans 14 amino acids. CDR3 in amino acids: CASSLAGRFYEQYF.

This chain connects TRBV20-1 to TRBJ1-2; TCRdb designates TRBD1, a call that cannot be tested without DNA. From germline, CDR1 is DFQATT and CDR2 SNEGSKA (reference sequence). This CDR3 comprises 14 residues. The CDR3 here is CSARSQGRSYGYTF.

This chain links TRBV20-1 with TRBJ2-1; the TCRdb D gene call, TRBD2, has no DNA to confirm it. The CDR3 sequence is 13 residues long. CDR1 and CDR2 (germline): DFQATT, SNEGSKA (reference sequence). The CDR3 sequence: CSATGEGRNEQFF.

The chain is built from TRBV29-1 and TRBJ1-5; the D gene TCRdb calls, TRBD1, cannot be checked with no DNA. This CDR3 contains 15 residues. Germline V gene data show CDR1 as SQVTM and CDR2 as ANQGSEA. CDR3 loop: CSVMGTQETGQPQHF. Together with reference TRBV29-1 and TRBJ1-5, the CDR3 gives the full variable domain: SAVISQKPSRDICQRGTSLTIQCQVDSQVTMMFWYRQQPGQSLTLIATANQGSEATYESGFVIDKFPISRPNLTFSTLTVSNMSPEDSSIYLCSVMGTQETGQPQHFGDGTRLSIL.

This chain joins TRBV7-2 and TRBJ1-2; TCRdb's D call, TRBD1, is unchecked because there is no DNA. This CDR3 contains 15 residues. Per the germline V gene, CDR1 is SGHTA and CDR2 is FQGNSA. The CDR3 sequence: CASSPGTGVNYGYTF.

The J gene is TRBJ1-5, the V gene TRBV28; TCRdb's assignment of TRBD1 cannot be checked, as there is no DNA. Germline CDR1 and CDR2: MDHEN and SYDVKM. The CDR3 has 15 residues. The chain's CDR3 is CASSLSTGGRQPQHF.

The rearrangement uses TRBV11-2 and TRBJ2-3; without DNA, the TCRdb call of TRBD2 cannot be checked. This CDR3 has 19 amino acids. Germline V gene data show CDR1 as SGHAT and CDR2 as FQNNGV. CDR3 protein: CASSPRGGTSGRATDTQYF.

The chain carries TRBV7-2 and TRBJ1-5. The CDR3 consists of 13 residues. Germline V lookup: CDR1 SGHTA, CDR2 FQGNSA. CDR3 loop: CASSPQNNQPQHF.